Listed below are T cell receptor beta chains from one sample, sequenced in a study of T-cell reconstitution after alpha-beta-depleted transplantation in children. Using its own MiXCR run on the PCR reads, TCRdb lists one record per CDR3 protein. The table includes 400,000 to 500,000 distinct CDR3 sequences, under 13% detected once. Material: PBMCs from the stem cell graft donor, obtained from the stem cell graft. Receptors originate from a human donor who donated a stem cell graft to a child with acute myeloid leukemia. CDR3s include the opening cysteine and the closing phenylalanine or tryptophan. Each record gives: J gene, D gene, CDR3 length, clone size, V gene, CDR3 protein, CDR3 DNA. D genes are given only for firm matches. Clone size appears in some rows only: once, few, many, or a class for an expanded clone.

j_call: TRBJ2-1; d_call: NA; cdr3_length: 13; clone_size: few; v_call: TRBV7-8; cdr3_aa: CASSPTEYNEQFF; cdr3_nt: TGTGCCAGCAGCCCTACAGAGTACAATGAGCAGTTCTTC
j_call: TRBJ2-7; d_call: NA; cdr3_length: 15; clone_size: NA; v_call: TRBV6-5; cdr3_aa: CASSTYQEGPYEQYF; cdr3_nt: TGTGCCAGCAGTACTTATCAGGAGGGACCCTACGAGCAGTACTTC
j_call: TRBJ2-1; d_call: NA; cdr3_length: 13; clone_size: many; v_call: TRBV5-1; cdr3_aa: CASSQTGYNEQFF; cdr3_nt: TGTGCCAGCAGTCAAACAGGGTACAATGAGCAGTTCTTC
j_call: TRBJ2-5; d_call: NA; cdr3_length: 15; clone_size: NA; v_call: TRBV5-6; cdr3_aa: CASSLLEKNQETQYF; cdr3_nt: TGTGCCAGCAGCTTGCTAGAGAAGAACCAAGAGACCCAGTACTTC
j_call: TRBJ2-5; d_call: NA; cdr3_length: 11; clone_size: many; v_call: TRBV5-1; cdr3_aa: CATKSQETLYF; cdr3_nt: TGCGCCACCAAGAGCCAAGAGACCCTGTACTTC
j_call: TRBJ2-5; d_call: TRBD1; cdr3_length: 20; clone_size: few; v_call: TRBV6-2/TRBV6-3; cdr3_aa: CASSRDWASSGRQGQETQYF; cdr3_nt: TGTGCCAGCAGTCGCGACTGGGCTAGCAGCGGCCGACAGGGGCAAGAGACCCAGTACTTC
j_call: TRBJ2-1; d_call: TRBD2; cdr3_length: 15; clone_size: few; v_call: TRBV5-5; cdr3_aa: CASSLDSGERHEQFF; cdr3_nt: TGTGCCAGCAGCCTTGATAGCGGGGAAAGGCATGAGCAGTTCTTC
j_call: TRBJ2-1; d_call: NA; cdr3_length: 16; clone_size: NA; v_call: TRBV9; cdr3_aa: CASSPGPGNSYNEQFF; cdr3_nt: TGTGCCAGCAGCCCTGGCCCAGGGAATAGCTACAATGAGCAGTTCTTC
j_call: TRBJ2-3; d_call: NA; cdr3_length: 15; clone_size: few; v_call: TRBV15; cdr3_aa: CATSSDRLNADTQYF; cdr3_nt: TGTGCCACCAGCAGTGACAGGTTAAACGCAGATACGCAGTATTTT
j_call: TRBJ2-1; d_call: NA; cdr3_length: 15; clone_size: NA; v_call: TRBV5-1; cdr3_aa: CASSFAGGSYNEQFF; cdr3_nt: TGCGCCAGCAGCTTTGCTGGCGGTTCCTACAATGAGCAGTTCTTC
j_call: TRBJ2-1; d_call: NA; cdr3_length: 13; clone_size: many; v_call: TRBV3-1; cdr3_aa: CASSSREYNEQFF; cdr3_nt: TGTGCCAGCAGCTCCCGGGAGTACAATGAGCAGTTCTTC
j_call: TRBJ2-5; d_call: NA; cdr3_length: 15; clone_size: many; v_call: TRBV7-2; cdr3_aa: CASSLDLYGQETQYF; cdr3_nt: TGTGCCAGCAGCTTAGATCTGTACGGGCAAGAGACCCAGTACTTC
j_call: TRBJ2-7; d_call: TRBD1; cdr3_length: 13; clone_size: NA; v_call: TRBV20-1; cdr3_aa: CSAQAGTVNEQYF; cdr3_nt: TGCAGTGCTCAGGCCGGGACAGTTAACGAGCAGTACTTC
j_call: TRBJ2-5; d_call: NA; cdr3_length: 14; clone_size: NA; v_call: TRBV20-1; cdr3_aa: CSGAPRENIATQYF; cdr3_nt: TGCAGTGGGGCCCCAAGGGAAAACATCGCGACCCAGTACTTC
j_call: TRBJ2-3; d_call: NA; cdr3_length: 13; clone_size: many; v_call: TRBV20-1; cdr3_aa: CSANTGSTDTQYF; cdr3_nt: TGCAGTGCAAACACAGGGAGCACAGATACGCAGTATTTT
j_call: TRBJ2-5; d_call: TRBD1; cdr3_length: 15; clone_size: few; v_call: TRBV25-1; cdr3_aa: CASSESRDRGGTQYF; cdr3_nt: TGTGCCAGCAGTGAATCCCGGGACAGGGGCGGGACCCAGTACTTC
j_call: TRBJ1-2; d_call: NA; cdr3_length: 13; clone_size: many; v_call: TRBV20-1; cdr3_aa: CSALPNTNYGYTF; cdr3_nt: TGCAGTGCCCTACCTAACACGAACTATGGCTACACCTTC
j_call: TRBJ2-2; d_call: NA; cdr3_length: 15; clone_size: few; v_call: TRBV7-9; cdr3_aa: CASSFGNANTGELFF; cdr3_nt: TGTGCCAGCAGCTTTGGTAATGCGAACACCGGGGAGCTGTTTTTT
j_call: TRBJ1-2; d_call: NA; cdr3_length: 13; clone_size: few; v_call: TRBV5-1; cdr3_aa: CASSLEPSYGYTF; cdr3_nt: TGCGCCAGCAGCTTGGAGCCCAGCTATGGCTACACCTTC
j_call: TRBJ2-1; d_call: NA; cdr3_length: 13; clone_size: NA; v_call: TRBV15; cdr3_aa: CATSMAQASEQFF; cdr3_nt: TGTGCCACCAGCATGGCACAGGCATCTGAGCAGTTCTTC
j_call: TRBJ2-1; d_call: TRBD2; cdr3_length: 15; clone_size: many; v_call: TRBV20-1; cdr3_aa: CSARDPGTSVYEQFF; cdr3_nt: TGCAGTGCTAGAGACCCCGGGACTAGCGTCTATGAGCAGTTCTTC
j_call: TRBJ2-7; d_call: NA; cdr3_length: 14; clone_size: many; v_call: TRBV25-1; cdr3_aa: CASARLRDSDEQYF; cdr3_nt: TGTGCCAGCGCGAGGCTCAGGGATTCAGACGAGCAGTACTTC
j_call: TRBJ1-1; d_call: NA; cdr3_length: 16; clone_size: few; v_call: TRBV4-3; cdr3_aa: CASSQGASYKEREAFF; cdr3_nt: TGCGCCAGCAGCCAAGGGGCCAGCTACAAAGAACGTGAAGCTTTCTTT
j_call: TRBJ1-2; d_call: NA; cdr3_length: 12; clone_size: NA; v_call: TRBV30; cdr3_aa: CAWSSLSPGYTF; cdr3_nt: TGTGCCTGGAGTTCCCTCTCTCCCGGCTACACCTTC
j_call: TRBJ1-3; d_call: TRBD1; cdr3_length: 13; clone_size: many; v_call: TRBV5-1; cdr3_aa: CASSPGQKDTIYF; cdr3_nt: TGCGCCAGCAGCCCGGGACAGAAAGACACCATATATTTT
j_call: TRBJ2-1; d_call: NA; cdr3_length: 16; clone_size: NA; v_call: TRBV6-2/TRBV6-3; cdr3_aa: CASSKPHYRSYNEQFF; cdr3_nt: TGTGCCAGCAGTAAGCCCCACTACCGCTCCTACAATGAGCAGTTCTTC
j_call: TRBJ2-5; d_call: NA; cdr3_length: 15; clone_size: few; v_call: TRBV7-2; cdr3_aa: CASSPSWAARGTQYF; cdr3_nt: TGTGCCAGCAGCCCGTCGTGGGCAGCCCGGGGGACCCAGTACTTC
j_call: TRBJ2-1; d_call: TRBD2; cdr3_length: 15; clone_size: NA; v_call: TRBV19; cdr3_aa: CASRGTSGPYNEQFF; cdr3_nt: TGTGCCAGTAGGGGTACTAGCGGACCCTACAATGAGCAGTTCTTC
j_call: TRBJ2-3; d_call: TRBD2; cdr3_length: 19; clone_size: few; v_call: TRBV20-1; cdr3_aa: CSASFRPVLAGGHPDTQYF; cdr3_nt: TGCAGTGCTAGTTTCCGTCCCGTACTAGCGGGAGGCCACCCAGATACGCAGTATTTT
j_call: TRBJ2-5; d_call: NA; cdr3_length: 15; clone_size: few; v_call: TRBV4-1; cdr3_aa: CASSPGTPPQETQYF; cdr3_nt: TGCGCCAGCAGCCCCGGGACTCCACCCCAAGAGACCCAGTACTTC
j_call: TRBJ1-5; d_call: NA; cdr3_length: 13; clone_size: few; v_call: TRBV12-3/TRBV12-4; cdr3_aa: CASSFSAGQPQHF; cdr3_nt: TGTGCCAGCAGTTTCTCGGCTGGCCAGCCCCAGCATTTT
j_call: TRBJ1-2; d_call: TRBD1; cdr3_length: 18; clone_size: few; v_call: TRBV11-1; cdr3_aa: CASSLDGLWGQGTYGYTF; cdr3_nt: TGTGCCAGCAGCCTAGACGGATTATGGGGACAGGGGACTTATGGCTACACCTTC
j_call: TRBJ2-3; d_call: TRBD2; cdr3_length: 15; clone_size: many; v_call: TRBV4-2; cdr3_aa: CASKPTGTSDDTQYF; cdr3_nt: TGTGCCAGCAAACCAACCGGGACTAGCGATGATACGCAGTATTTT
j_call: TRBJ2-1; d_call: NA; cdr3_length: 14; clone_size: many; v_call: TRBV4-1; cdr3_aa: CASSQEIGGYEQFF; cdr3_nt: TGCGCCAGCAGCCAAGAGATCGGCGGGTATGAGCAGTTCTTC
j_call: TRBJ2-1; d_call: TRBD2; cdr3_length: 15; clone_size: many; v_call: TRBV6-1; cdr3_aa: CASSEELAGSGEQFF; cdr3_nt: TGTGCCAGCAGTGAAGAGCTAGCGGGATCGGGTGAGCAGTTCTTC
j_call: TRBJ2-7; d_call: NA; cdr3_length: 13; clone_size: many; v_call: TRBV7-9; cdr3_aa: CASSFLASYEQYF; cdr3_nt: TGTGCCAGCAGCTTCCTAGCGAGCTACGAGCAGTACTTC
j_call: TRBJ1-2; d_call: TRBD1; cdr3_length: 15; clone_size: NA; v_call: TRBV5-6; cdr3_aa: CASSARQGIVYGYTF; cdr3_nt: TGTGCCAGCAGCGCCCGACAGGGAATCGTCTATGGCTACACCTTC
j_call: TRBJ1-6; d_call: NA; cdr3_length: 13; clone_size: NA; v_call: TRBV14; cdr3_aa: CASGGVKNSPLHF; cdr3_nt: TGTGCCAGCGGGGGAGTAAAGAATTCACCCCTCCACTTT
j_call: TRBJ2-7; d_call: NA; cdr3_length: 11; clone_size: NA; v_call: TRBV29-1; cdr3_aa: CSVGQNYEQYF; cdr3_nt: TGCAGCGTTGGACAGAACTACGAGCAGTACTTC
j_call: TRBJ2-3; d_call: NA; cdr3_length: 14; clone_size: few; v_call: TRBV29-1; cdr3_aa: CSVEDRLGTDTQYF; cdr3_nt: TGCAGCGTTGAAGATCGACTTGGCACAGATACGCAGTATTTT
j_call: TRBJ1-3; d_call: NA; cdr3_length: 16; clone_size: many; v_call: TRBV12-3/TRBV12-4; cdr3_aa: CASSLTGSRSGNTIYF; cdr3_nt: TGTGCCAGCAGTTTAACAGGGTCTCGCTCTGGAAACACCATATATTTT
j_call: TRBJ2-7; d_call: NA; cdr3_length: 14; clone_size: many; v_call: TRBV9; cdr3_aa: CASSVGYDPYEQYF; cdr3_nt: TGTGCCAGCAGCGTAGGATACGACCCCTACGAGCAGTACTTC
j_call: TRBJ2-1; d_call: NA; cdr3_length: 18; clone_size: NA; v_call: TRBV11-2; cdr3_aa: CASSLGGGTASFRDEQFF; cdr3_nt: TGTGCCAGCAGCTTAGGAGGTGGGACTGCTAGCTTTAGGGATGAGCAGTTCTTC
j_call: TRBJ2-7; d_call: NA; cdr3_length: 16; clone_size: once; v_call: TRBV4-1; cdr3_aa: CASSPVLRESSYEQYF; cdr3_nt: TGCGCCAGCAGCCCCGTTTTGAGGGAGAGTTCCTACGAGCAGTACTTC
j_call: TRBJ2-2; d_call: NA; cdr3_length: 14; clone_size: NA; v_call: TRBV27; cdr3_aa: CASSVTRATGELFF; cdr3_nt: TGTGCCAGCAGTGTTACCAGGGCGACCGGGGAGCTGTTTTTT
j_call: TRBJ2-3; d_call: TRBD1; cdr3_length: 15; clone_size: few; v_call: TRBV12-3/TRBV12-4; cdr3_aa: CASSPVAGGVGTQYF; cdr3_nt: TGTGCCAGCAGCCCCGTTGCAGGGGGCGTAGGTACGCAGTATTTT
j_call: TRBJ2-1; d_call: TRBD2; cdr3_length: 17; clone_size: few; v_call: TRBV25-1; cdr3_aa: CASSEPFSLAGGSEQFF; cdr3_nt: TGTGCCAGCAGTGAACCCTTCTCGTTAGCGGGAGGGTCTGAGCAGTTCTTC